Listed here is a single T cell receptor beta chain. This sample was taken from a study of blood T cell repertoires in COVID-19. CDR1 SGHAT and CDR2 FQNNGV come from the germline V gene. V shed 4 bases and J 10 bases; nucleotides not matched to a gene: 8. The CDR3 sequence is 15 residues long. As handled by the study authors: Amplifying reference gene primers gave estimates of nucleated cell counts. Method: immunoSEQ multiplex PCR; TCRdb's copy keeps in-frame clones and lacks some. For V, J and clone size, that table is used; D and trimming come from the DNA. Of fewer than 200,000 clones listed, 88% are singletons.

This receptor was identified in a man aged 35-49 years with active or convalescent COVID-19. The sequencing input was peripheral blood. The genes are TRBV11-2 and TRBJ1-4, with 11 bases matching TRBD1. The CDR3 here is CASSSGQGAVGKLFF. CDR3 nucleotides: TGTGCCAGCAGCTCCGGACAGGGGGCCGTCGGAAAACTGTTTTTT.